The sequence of this T cell receptor beta chain was determined in a study of blood T cell repertoires in COVID-19. Whole-study context: Spain, Italy and the United States supplied samples that represented acute and convalescent COVID-19.

The cohort comprised adults aged about 18 to 100 years residing in approximately 22 US areas. Cohorts were assigned according to the clinical history that participants reported. Donors in Cohort 3 counted as recovered after two negative PCRs, clearance, or symptom resolution. The table came from immunoSEQ multiplex PCR; TCRdb's copy has only in-frame clones and leaves some out. The profile shows around 140,000 clones, roughly 85% of them singletons. The source material was PBMCs or T cells enriched from blood (not recorded which). This receptor was obtained from a woman aged 45-65 years who had recovered from COVID-19.

The CDR3 nucleotides are TGTGCCAGCAGCCGCCGGACAGGGGACTATAATGAAAAACTGTTTTTT. Translating it yields CASSRRTGDYNEKLFF. This chain joins TRBV7-7 and TRBJ1-4; 9 nucleotides line up with TRBD1. Per the germline V gene, CDR1 is SSHAT and CDR2 is FNYEAQ (reference sequence). The CDR3 is made up of 16 amino acids. The junction had 8 bases not matched to a gene; V was cut back by 5 bases and J by 4 bases.